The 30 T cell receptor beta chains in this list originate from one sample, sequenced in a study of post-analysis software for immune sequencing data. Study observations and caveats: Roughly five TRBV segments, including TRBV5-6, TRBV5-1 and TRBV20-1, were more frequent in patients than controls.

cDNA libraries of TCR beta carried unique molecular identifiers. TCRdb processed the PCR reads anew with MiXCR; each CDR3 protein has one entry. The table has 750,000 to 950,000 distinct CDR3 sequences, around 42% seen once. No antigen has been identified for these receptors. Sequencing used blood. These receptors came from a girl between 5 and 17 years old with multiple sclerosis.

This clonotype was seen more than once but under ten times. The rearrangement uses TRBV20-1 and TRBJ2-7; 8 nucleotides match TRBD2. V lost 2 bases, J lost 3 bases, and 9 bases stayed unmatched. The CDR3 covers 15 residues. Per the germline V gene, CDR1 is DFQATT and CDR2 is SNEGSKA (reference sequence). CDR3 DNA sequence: TGCAGTGCTAGAAGGGATCCGGGAGGGGGCTACGAGCAGTACTTC. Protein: CSARRDPGGGYEQYF.

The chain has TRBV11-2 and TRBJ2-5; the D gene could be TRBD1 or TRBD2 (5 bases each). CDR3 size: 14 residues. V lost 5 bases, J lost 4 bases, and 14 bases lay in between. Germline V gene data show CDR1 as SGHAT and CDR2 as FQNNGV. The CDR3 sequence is CASSTLGTGETQYF. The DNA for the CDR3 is TGTGCCAGCAGCACCTTAGGGACGGGAGAGACCCAGTACTTC.

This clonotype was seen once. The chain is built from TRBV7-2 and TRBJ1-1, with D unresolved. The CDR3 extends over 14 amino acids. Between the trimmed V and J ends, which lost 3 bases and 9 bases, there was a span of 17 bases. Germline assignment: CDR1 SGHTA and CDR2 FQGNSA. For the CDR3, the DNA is TGTGCCAGCAGCTTTCTCCCCCCGACCAGGAAAGCTTTCTTT. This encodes CASSFLPPTRKAFF.

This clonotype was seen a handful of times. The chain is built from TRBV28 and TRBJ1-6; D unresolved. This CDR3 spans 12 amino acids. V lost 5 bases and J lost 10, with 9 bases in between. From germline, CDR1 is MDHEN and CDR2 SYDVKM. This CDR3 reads CASSPMGSPLHF. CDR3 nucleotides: TGTGCCAGCAGTCCCATGGGATCACCCCTCCACTTT.

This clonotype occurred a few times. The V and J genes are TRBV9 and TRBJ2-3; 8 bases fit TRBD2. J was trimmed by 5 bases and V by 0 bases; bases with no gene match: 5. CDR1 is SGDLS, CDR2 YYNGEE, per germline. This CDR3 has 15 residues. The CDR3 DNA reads TGTGCCAGCAGCGTAGACGGGAGGGCCGGAGATACGCAGTATTTT. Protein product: CASSVDGRAGDTQYF.

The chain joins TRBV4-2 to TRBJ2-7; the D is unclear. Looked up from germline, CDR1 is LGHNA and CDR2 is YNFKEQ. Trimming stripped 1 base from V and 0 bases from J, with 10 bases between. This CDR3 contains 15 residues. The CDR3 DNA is TGTGCCAGCAGCCAAGCTGTCCAGAGCTCCTACGAGCAGTACTTC. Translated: CASSQAVQSSYEQYF.

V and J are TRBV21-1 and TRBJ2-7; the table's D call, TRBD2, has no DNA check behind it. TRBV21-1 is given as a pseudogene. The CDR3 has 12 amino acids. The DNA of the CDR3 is TGTGCCAGCAGCAAAGCGCGGGAGACCCGGTACTTC. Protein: CASSKARETRYF.

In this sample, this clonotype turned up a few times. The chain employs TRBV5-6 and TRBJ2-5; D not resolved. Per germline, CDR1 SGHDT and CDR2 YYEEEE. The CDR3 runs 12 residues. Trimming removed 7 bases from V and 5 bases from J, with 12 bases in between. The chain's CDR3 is CASHLYAETQYF. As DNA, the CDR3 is TGTGCCAGCCACCTCTACGCGGAGACCCAGTACTTC.

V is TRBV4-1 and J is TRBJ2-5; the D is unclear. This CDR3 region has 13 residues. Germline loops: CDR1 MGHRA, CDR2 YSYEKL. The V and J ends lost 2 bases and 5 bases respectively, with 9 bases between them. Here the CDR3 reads CASSQLARETQYF. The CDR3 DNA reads TGCGCCAGCAGCCAATTGGCGCGGGAGACCCAGTACTTC.

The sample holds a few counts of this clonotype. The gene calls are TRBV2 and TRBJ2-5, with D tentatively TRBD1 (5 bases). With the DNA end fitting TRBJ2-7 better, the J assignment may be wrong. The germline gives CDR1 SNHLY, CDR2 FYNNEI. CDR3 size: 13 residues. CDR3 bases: TGTGCCAGCAGTGAAGCCAGGGCCACCGAGCAGTACTTC. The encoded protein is CASSEARATEQYF.

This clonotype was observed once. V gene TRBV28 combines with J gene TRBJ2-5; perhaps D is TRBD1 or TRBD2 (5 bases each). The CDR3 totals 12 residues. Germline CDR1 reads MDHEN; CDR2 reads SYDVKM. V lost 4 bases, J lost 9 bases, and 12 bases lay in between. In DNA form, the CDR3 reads TGTGCCAGCAGTTCTCCCCCGGGGCCCCAGTACTTC. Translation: CASSSPPGPQYF. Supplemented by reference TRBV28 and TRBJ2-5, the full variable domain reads DVKVTQSSRYLVKRTGEKVFLECVQDMDHENMFWYRQDPGLGLRLIYFSYDVKMKEKGDIPEGYSVSREKKERFSLILESASTNQTSMYLCASSSPPGPQYFGPGTRLLVL.

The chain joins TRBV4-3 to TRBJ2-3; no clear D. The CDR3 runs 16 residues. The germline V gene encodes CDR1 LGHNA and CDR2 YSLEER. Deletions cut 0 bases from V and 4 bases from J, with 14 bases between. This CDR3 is CASSQDPHPRADTQYF. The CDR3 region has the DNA TGCGCCAGCAGCCAAGATCCCCACCCCCGTGCAGATACGCAGTATTTT.

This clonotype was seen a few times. In DNA form, the CDR3 reads TGCGCCAGCAGCCAAGAGGGGGACCCTGGCTACACCTTC. Translation gives CASSQEGDPGYTF. The chain is built from TRBV4-1 and TRBJ1-2; D is perhaps TRBD1 (5 bases). Germline V gives CDR1 MGHRA, CDR2 YSYEKL. This CDR3 contains 13 residues. V was pared by 0 bases and J by 7 bases, with 9 bases between.

This CDR3 is CATQPLGSNVLTF. CDR3 DNA: TGTGCCACCCAGCCTCTGGGGTCCAACGTCCTGACTTTC. This chain uses TRBV6-5 with TRBJ2-6; D remains unclear. Trimming took 10 bases from V and 8 from J, leaving 15 bases between them. Germline V lookup: CDR1 MNHEY, CDR2 SVGAGI. The CDR3 has 13 residues.

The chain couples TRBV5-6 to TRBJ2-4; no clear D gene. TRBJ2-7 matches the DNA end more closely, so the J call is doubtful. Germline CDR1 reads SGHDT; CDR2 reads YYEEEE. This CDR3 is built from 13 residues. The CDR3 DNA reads TGTGCCAGCAGCCCCTGGGGTTCTTACGAGCAGTACTTC. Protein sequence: CASSPWGSYEQYF.

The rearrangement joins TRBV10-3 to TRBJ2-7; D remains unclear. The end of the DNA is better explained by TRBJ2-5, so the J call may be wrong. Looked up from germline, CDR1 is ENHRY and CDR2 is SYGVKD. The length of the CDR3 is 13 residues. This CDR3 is CAISESNQETQYF. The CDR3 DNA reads TGTGCCATCAGTGAGTCTAATCAAGAGACCCAGTACTTC.

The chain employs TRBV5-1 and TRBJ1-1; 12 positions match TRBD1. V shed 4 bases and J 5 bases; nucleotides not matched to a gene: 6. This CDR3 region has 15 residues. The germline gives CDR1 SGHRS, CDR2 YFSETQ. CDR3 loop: CASSVGQGAATEAFF. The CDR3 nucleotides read TGCGCCAGCAGCGTGGGACAGGGGGCGGCGACTGAAGCTTTCTTT. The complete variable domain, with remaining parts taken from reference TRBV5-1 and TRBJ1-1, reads KAGVTQTPRYLIKTRGQQVTLSCSPISGHRSVSWYQQTPGQGLQFLFEYFSETQRNKGNFPGRFSGRQFSNSRSEMNVSTLELGDSALYLCASSVGQGAATEAFFGQGTRLTVV.

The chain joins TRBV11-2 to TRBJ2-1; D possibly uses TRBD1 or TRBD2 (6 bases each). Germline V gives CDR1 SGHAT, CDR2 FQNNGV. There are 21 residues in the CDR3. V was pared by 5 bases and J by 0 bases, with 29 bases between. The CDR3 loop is CASSGLKEGPGVRSSYNEQFF. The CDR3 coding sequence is TGTGCCAGCAGCGGACTAAAGGAAGGGCCAGGGGTTCGAAGCTCCTACAATGAGCAGTTCTTC. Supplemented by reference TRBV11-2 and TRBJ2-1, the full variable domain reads EAGVAQSPRYKIIEKRQSVAFWCNPISGHATLYWYQQILGQGPKLLIQFQNNGVVDDSQLPKDRFSAERLKGVDSTLKIQPAKLEDSAVYLCASSGLKEGPGVRSSYNEQFFGPGTRLTVL.

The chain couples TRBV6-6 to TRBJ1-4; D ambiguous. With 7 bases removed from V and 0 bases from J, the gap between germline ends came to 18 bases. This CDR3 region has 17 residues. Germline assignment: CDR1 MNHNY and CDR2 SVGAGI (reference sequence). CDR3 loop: CASTNPVPSATNEKLFF. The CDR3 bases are TGTGCCAGCACTAATCCGGTACCCAGCGCAACTAATGAAAAACTGTTTTTT.

The CDR3 reads CASSLTPEGNQPQHF. Written as DNA, the CDR3 is TGTGCCAGCAGTTTGACTCCGGAGGGCAATCAGCCCCAGCATTTT. The rearrangement links TRBV27 to TRBJ1-5; D gene uncertain. Germline values: CDR1 MNHEY, CDR2 SMNVEV (reference sequence). V was pared by 3 bases and J by 2 bases, with 11 bases between. The CDR3 contains 15 residues.

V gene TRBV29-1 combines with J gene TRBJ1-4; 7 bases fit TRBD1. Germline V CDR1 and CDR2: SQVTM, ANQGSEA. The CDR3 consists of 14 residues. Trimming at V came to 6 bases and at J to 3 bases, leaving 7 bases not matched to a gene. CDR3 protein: CSVQEGQPNEKLFF. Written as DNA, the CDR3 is TGCAGCGTCCAGGAGGGACAGCCTAATGAAAAACTGTTTTTT.

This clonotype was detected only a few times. CDR3 region: CASSYLQGASYEQYF. DNA for the CDR3: TGCGCCAGCAGCTACTTACAGGGTGCCTCCTACGAGCAGTACTTC. The V and J genes are TRBV5-1 and TRBJ2-7; D is perhaps TRBD1 (6 bases). The germline gives CDR1 SGHRS, CDR2 YFSETQ. With 3 bases removed from V and 0 bases from J, the gap between germline ends came to 13 bases. CDR3 size: 15 residues.

As DNA, the CDR3 is TGTGCCAGTAGTATTGCGACTAGCGGAACCTACGAGCAGTACTTC. Encoded protein: CASSIATSGTYEQYF. The V and J genes are TRBV19 and TRBJ2-5; 9 bases agree with TRBD2. The DNA end is a closer match to TRBJ2-7, so the J assignment may be wrong. In germline, CDR1 is LNHDA, CDR2 SQIVND (reference sequence). This CDR3 is built from 15 residues.

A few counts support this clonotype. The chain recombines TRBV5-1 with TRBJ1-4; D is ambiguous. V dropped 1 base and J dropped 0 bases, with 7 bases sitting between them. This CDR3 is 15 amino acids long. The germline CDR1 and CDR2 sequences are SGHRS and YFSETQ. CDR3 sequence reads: CASSLFGPTNEKLFF. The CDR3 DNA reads TGCGCCAGCAGCTTGTTCGGTCCAACTAATGAAAAACTGTTTTTT.

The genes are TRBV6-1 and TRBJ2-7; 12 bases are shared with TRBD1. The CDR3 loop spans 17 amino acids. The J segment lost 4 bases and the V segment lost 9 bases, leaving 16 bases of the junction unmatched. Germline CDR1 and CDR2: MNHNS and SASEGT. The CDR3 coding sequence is TGTGCCAGTACAAAAGACGGGACAGGGGGCGCGAGGTACGAGCAGTACTTC. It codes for CASTKDGTGGARYEQYF.

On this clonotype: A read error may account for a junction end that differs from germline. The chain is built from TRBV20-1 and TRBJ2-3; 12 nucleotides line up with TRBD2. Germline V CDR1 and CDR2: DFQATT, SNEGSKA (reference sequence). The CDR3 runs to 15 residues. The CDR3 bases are TGCAGTGCTAGAGTCCCTAGCGGGAGGGCAGATACACAGTATTTT. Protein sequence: CSARVPSGRADTQYF.

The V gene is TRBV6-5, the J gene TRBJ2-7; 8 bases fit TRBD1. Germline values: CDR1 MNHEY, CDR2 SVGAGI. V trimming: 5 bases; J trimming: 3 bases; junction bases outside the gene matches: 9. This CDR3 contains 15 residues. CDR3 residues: CASSGRGTGYYEQYF. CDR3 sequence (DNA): TGTGCCAGCAGTGGTCGGGGGACAGGCTACTACGAGCAGTACTTC.

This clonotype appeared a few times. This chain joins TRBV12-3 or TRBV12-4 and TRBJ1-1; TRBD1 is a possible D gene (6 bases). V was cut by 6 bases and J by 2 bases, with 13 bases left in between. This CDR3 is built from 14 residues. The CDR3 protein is CASSLGTHNTEAFF. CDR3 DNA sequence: TGTGCCAGCAGCCTTGGGACACATAACACTGAAGCTTTCTTT.

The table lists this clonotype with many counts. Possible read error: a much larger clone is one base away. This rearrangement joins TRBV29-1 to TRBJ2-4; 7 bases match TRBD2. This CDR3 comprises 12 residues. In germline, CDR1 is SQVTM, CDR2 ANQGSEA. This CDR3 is CSGEVGGGIQYF. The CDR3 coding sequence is TGCAGCGGTGAAGTGGGGGGGGGCATTCAGTACTTC.

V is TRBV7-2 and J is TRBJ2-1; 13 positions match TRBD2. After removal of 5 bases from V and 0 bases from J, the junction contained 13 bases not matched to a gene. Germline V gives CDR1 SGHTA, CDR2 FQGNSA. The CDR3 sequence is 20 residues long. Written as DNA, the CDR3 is TGTGCCAGCAGCCGCCCCCGGGGACTAGCGGGGACGAGCTCCTACAATGAGCAGTTCTTC. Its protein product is CASSRPRGLAGTSSYNEQFF.